This entry lists 14 T cell receptor beta chains sequenced from one sample in a study of blood T cell repertoires in COVID-19. Profiled with immunoSEQ multiplex PCR; TCRdb holds only in-frame clones, not every one. The sample records under 60,000 clones, roughly 87% being singletons. Sequencing was performed on peripheral blood. The source is a human donor with acute or convalescent COVID-19. The donor label of this sample is uncertain.

The chain joins TRBV30 to TRBJ1-6, with 9 bases that match TRBD1. CDR1 is GTSNPN, CDR2 SVGIG, per germline (reference sequence). The CDR3 is 17 amino acids. V lost 3 bases and J lost 0; bases outside the gene matches: 6. In DNA form, the CDR3 reads TGTGCCTGGAGGGACGGACAGGGGCGCTCCTATAATTCACCCCTCCACTTT. As protein: CAWRDGQGRSYNSPLHF.

This chain joins TRBV28 and TRBJ2-2; TRBD2 agrees at 8 bases. The CDR3 contains 15 residues. V lost 5 bases and J lost 5; bases outside the gene matches: 7. Germline CDR1 reads MDHEN; CDR2 reads SYDVKM. The CDR3 protein is CASSRAGDRTGELFF. The CDR3 nucleotides read TGTGCCAGCAGTCGAGCGGGAGACCGGACCGGGGAGCTGTTTTTT.

The chain has TRBV2 and TRBJ1-1, with 9 nucleotides matching TRBD1. Germline V gene sequence: CDR1 SNHLY, CDR2 FYNNEI. After removal of 4 bases from V and 4 bases from J, the junction contained 4 bases not matched to a gene. There are 14 residues in the CDR3. This CDR3 is CASSVDRGSTEAFF. DNA for the CDR3: TGTGCCAGCAGTGTTGACAGGGGGAGCACTGAAGCTTTCTTT.

This clone was picked up one time. V usage is TRBV7-9 and J usage is TRBJ2-1, with D perhaps matching TRBD2 (6 bases). CDR3 length: 16 residues. Germline V gives CDR1 SEHNR, CDR2 FQNEAQ (reference sequence). The ends were cut back, 5 bases at V and 8 bases at J, with 22 bases in the middle. DNA of the CDR3: TGTGCCAGCAGCCGAGGCCCGGGAGAGAGAAAGGATGAGCAGTTCTTC. Protein product: CASSRGPGERKDEQFF.

The CDR3 bases are TGTGCCAGCAGTTTAGCGGGACGTTACAATGAGCAGTTCTTC. Its protein product is CASSLAGRYNEQFF. The J gene is TRBJ2-1, the V gene TRBV28, with D possibly being TRBD2 (6 bases). This CDR3 spans 14 amino acids. The V and J ends lost 2 bases and 4 bases respectively, with 9 bases between them. Germline V CDR1 and CDR2: MDHEN, SYDVKM.

The chain joins TRBV5-4 to TRBJ2-3; tentatively, D is TRBD2 (6 bases). The CDR3 is 15 residues long. Germline CDR1 reads SGHNT; CDR2 reads YYREEE (reference sequence). V was clipped by 2 bases and J by 0 bases, with 10 bases between them. The CDR3 loop is CASSFGGPSTDTQYF. The CDR3 coding sequence is TGTGCCAGCAGCTTCGGAGGGCCAAGCACAGATACGCAGTATTTT.

The chain employs TRBV15 and TRBJ2-7; TRBD1 matches 8 bases. V gave up 3 bases and J gave up 3 bases; unmatched junction bases: 7. Germline V gives CDR1 LNHNV, CDR2 YYDKDF (reference sequence). The CDR3 contains 15 residues. The CDR3 is CATSRGGQGIYEQYF. The CDR3 DNA reads TGTGCCACCAGCAGGGGCGGACAGGGAATCTACGAGCAGTACTTC.

The chain links TRBV5-4 to TRBJ1-2; 9 bases line up with TRBD1. The trim removed 5 bases at V and 2 bases at J, leaving 4 bases unmatched. This CDR3 has 14 amino acids. Germline loops: CDR1 SGHNT, CDR2 YYREEE (reference sequence). The DNA for the CDR3 is TGTGCCAGCAGGAAGGGACAGGGAAACTATGGCTACACCTTC. This encodes CASRKGQGNYGYTF. The full variable domain, rest sourced from reference TRBV5-4 and TRBJ1-2, is ETGVTQSPTHLIKTRGQQVTLRCSSQSGHNTVSWYQQALGQGPQFIFQYYREEENGRGNFPPRFSGLQFPNYSSELNVNALELDDSALYLCASRKGQGNYGYTFGSGTRLTVV.

The chain combines TRBV24-1 with TRBJ2-7, with 10 bases fitting TRBD2. The trim removed 5 bases at V and 3 bases at J, leaving 12 bases unmatched. There are 17 residues in the CDR3. From germline, CDR1 is KGHDR and CDR2 SFDVKD. The CDR3 sequence: CATSGRAGLAAFYEQYV. The DNA for the CDR3 is TGTGCCACCAGTGGGAGGGCTGGACTAGCGGCATTCTACGAGCAGTACGTC.

This rearrangement joins TRBV27 to TRBJ2-7; 12 nucleotides line up with TRBD2. The CDR3 length is 16 residues. J gave up 11 bases and V 4 bases, and 15 bases lay outside the gene matches. Germline values: CDR1 MNHEY, CDR2 SMNVEV (reference sequence). CDR3 bases: TGTGCCAGCAGTTCTGGTCTAGGGACTAGCGGGTCGGTGGAGTACTTC. Translating it yields CASSSGLGTSGSVEYF.

This chain links TRBV2 with TRBJ1-1; possible D gene TRBD1, 5 bases. The CDR3 spans 15 residues. Trimming left V 7 bases short and J 0 bases short, with 15 bases between. CDR1 and CDR2 (germline): SNHLY, FYNNEI. For the CDR3, the DNA is TGTGCCAGCACTGGGGCAGGGAACATGAACACTGAAGCTTTCTTT. Amino acids: CASTGAGNMNTEAFF.

This sequence joins TRBV28 and TRBJ1-2, with D perhaps TRBD1 (5 bases). Trimming shortened V by 6 bases and J by 5 bases, and 19 bases separated the two germline ends. This CDR3 has 15 residues. Germline CDR1 reads MDHEN; CDR2 reads SYDVKM. The CDR3 protein is CASSRQSFVSYGYTF. In DNA form, the CDR3 reads TGTGCCAGCAGCCGACAGTCCTTCGTATCTTATGGCTACACCTTC.

The V gene is TRBV6-5, the J gene TRBJ2-5, with 9 positions matching TRBD1. V was pared by 4 bases and J by 5 bases, with 8 bases of the junction left unmatched. CDR3 length: 15 amino acids. Germline CDR1 MNHEY, CDR2 SVGAGI. The CDR3 loop reads CASSWIQGADETQYF. The CDR3 DNA sequence: TGTGCCAGCAGTTGGATACAGGGGGCAGACGAGACCCAGTACTTC.

The chain links TRBV18 to TRBJ2-7; 7 nucleotides match TRBD2. V was pared by 2 bases and J by 6 bases, with 10 bases of the junction left unmatched. Per the germline V gene, CDR1 is KGHSH and CDR2 is LQKENI. This CDR3 is 15 amino acids long. In DNA form, the CDR3 reads TGTGCCAGCTCACCAGCGGGGGTATTGAATTCCGAGCAGTACGTC. It encodes CASSPAGVLNSEQYV.